The entry below gives a single T cell receptor beta chain sequence along with its context. This clone was observed a single time. What this receptor recognizes is not known. No much larger clonotype is one base removed from it; base qualities were not supplied. The germline V gene (reference sequence) sets CDR1 to MNHNY and CDR2 to SVGAGI. Its CDR3 holds 12 amino acids, cysteine through phenylalanine. CDR3 DNA is the only sequence kept; it has 36 bases, read in frame from the first base. V lost 8 bases and J lost 2 bases; the stretch between them is 7 bases long. TCR beta CDR3 regions were sequenced from DNA using the immunoSEQ Assay. Per the authors' processing: To compute T cell density, TCR beta template counts were normalized to usable DNA, which was estimated by amplifying housekeeping genes. Using the preseqR package, richness was estimated by extrapolating to 120,000 templates for tissue samples and 400,000 templates for PBMC samples. Clonality was calculated as one minus Pielou's evenness. To identify tissue-enriched TCRs, differential abundance testing was run on productive amino-acid clonotypes with a minimum total count of 5 and an alpha of 0.1. The Jaccard Index and the Morisita Overlap Index were used to measure how much the repertoires overlapped between compartments. GLIPH grouped TCR beta CDR3s together with public tetramer-defined viral CDR3s, and a viral motif had to include at least three viral sequences and show V-gene enrichment. TCRdb re-hosts the immuneACCESS table, in-frame sequences only. Its copies lack some clones; in the studies checked, an unresolved V gene accounts for under half of them, and the cause for the rest is not known. D and trimming were read from the DNA, whereas the V and J calls and clone size are those reported in that table. For this sample the table gives about 57,000 clones, of which roughly nine tenths were detected only once. Of the sample, 15% to 20% falls within the top ten clones.

The data were taken from a study of T cells in localized non-small cell lung cancer (dated by TCRdb to about 2020). In the study overall: Comparing tumors with uninvolved tumor-adjacent lungs, the study looked at the T cell repertoires of about 240 patients with early-stage NSCLC. The cohort comprised under 250 treatment-naïve NSCLC patients with resected, localized lung tumors. Of the NSCLC patients, approximately 130 were male and about a hundred were female, and the mean age was approximately 66 years.

At diagnosis, peripheral blood, uninvolved tumor-adjacent lung and tumor were collected and were preserved as a mix of fresh-frozen and FFPE material. For TCR repertoire profiling, blood samples were analyzed as peripheral blood mononuclear cells. Findings and caveats that apply to the study as a whole: Of the top 100 tumor clones, a median of 57 were detected in paired uninvolved adjacent lung; 28 were also among that lung's top 100. Longer overall survival was associated with higher blood T cell density, whereas shorter survival was associated with higher adjacent-lung clonality. Uninvolved tumor-adjacent lung showed the highest T cell clonality, higher than tumor, which suggests more focused antigenic responses in the uninvolved tumor-adjacent lung. Multi-region tumor sequencing was not performed, so intratumor heterogeneity could not be excluded. Because the study design was exploratory, TCR variables were selected using unadjusted p-values without false-discovery rate correction.

This TCR was recovered from a man between 40 and 75 years old with stage I lung adenocarcinoma. The chain uses TRBV6-6 and TRBJ1-3; a confident D gene designation cannot be given. This specimen consisted of peripheral blood, obtained before any cancer treatment. The CDR3 is CASGVTGNTIYF. The DNA sequence follows: TGTGCCAGCGGCGTTACTGGAAACACCATATATTTT.